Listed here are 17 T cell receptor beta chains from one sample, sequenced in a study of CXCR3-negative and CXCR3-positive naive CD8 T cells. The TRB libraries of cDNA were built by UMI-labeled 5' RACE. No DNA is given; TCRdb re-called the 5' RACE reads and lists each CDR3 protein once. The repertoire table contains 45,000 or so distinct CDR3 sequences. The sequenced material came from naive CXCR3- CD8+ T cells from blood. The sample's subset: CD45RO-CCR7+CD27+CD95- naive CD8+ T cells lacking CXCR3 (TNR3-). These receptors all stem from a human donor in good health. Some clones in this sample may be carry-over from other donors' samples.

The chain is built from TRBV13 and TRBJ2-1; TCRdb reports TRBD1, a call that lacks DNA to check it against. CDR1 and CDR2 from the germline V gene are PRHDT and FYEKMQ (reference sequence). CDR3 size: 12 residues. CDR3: CASSYDRHEQFF.

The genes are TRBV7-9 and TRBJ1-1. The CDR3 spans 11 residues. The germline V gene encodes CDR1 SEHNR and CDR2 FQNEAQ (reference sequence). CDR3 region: CASSSLTEAFF.

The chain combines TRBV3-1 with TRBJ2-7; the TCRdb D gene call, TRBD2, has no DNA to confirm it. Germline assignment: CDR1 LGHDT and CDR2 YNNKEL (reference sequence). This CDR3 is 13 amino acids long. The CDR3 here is CASRGLASYEQYF.

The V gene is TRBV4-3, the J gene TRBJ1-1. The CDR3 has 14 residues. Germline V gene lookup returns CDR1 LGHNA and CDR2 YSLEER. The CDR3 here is CASSQVLLNTEAFF.

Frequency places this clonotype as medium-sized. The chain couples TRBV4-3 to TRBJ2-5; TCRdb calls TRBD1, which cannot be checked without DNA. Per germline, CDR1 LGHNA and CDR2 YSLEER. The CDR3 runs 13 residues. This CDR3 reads CASSPTGFGTQYF.

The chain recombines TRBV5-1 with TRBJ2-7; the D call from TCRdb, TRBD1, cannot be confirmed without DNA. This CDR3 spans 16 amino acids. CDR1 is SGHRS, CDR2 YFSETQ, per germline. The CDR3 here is CASSSPWDRVPYEQYF.

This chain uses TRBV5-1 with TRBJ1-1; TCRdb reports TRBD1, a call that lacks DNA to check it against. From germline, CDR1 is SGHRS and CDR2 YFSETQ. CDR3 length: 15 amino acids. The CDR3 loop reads CASSASGAMNTEAFF.

CDR3 sequence: CASSSGTILYEQYF. This sequence joins TRBV12-3 or TRBV12-4 and TRBJ2-7; TCRdb names TRBD2, which stays unverified in the absence of DNA. The CDR3 extends over 14 amino acids.

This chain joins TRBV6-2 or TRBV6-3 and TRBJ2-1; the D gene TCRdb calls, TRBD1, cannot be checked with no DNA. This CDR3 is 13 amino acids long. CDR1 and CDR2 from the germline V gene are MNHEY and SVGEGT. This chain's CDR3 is CASSYGRGREQFF.

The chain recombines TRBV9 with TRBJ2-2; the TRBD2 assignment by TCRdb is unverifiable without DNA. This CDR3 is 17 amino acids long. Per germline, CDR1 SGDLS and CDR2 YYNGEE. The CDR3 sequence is CASSAKPSGTNTGELFF.

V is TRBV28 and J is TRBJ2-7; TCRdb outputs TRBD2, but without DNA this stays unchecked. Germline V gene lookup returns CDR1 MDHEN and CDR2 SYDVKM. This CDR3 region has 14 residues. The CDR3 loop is CASISSGRRNEQYF.

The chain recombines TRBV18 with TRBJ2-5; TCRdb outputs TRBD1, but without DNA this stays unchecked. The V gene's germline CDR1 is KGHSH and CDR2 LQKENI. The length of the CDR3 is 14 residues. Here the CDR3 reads CASSTDRRQETQYF.

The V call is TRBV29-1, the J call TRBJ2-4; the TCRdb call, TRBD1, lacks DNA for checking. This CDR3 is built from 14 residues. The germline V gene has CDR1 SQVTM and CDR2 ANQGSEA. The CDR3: CSVPEGQAGNIQYF.

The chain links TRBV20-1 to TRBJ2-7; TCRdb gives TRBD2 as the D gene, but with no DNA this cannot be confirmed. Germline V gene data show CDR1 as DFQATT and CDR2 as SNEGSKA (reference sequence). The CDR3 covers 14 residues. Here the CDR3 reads CSALRLAGVGEQYF.

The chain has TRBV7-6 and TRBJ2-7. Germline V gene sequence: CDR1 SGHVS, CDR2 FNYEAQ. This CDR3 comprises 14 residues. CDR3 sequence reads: CASSLEGTPYEQYF.

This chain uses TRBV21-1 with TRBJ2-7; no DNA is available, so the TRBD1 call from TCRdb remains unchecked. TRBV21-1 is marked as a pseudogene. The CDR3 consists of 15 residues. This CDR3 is CASSKGSTGSYEQYF.

Here the CDR3 reads CASSGDSSSYNEQFF. J is TRBJ2-1 and V is TRBV28; TCRdb gives TRBD2 as the D gene, but with no DNA this cannot be confirmed. Germline CDR1 and CDR2: MDHEN and SYDVKM. This CDR3 region has 15 residues.